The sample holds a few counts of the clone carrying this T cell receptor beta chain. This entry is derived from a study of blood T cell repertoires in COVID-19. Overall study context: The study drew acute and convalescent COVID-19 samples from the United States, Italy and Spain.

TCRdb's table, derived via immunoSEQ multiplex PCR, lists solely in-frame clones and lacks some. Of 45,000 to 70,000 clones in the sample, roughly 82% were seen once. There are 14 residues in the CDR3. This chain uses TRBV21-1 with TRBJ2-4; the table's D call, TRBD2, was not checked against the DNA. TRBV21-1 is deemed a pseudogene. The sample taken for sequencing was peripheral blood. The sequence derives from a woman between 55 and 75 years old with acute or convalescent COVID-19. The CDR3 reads CASSKEEAKNIQYF. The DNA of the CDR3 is TGTGCCAGCAGCAAAGAAGAGGCCAAAAACATTCAGTACTTC.